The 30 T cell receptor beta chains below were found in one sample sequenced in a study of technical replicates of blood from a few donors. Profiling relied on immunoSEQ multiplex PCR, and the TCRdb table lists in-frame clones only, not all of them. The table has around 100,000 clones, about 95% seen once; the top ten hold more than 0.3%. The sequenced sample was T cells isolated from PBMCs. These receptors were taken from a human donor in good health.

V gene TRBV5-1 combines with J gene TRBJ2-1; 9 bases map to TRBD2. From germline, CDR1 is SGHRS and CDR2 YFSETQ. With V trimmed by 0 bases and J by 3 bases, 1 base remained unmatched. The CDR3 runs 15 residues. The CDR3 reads CASSLASGIYNEQFF. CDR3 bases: TGCGCCAGCAGCTTGGCTAGCGGGATCTACAATGAGCAGTTCTTC.

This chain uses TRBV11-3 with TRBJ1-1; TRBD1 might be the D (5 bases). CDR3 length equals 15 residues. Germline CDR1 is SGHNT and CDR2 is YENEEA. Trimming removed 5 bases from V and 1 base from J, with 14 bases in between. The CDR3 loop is CASSPRQHTNTEAFF. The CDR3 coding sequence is TGTGCCAGCAGCCCCCGACAGCACACGAACACTGAAGCTTTCTTT.

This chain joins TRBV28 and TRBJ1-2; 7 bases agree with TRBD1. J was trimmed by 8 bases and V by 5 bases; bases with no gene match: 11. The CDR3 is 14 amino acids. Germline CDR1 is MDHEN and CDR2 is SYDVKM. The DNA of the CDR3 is TGTGCCAGCAGTAACTTACAGGGGTCGCGGGGCTACACCTTC. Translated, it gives CASSNLQGSRGYTF.

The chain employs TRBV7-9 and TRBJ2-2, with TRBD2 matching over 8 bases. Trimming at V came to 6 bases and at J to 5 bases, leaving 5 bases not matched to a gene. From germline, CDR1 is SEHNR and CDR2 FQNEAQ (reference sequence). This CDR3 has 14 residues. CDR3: CASSSIAGTGELFF. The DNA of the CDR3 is TGTGCCAGCAGTTCTATAGCGGGAACCGGGGAGCTGTTTTTT.

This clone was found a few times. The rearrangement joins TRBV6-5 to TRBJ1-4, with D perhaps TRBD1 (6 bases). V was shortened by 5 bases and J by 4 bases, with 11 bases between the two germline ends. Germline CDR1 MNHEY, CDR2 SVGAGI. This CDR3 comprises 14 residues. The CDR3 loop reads CASSPGGYNEKLFF. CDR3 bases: TGTGCCAGCAGTCCGGGGGGCTATAATGAAAAACTGTTTTTT.

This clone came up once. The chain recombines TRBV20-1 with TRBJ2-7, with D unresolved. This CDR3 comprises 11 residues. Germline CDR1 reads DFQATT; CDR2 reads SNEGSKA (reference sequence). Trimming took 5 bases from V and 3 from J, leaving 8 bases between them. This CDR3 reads CSAESDYEQYF. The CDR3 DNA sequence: TGCAGTGCTGAAAGCGACTACGAGCAGTACTTC.

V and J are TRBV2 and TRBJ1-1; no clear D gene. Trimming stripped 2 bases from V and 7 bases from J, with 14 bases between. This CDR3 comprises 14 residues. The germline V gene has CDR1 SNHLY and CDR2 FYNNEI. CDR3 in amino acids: CASSERWQAGEAFF. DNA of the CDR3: TGTGCCAGCAGTGAAAGATGGCAGGCCGGTGAAGCTTTCTTT. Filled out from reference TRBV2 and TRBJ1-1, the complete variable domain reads EPEVTQTPSHQVTQMGQEVILRCVPISNHLYFYWYRQILGQKVEFLVSFYNNEISEKSEIFDDQFSVERPDGSNFTLKIRSTKLEDSAMYFCASSERWQAGEAFFGQGTRLTVV.

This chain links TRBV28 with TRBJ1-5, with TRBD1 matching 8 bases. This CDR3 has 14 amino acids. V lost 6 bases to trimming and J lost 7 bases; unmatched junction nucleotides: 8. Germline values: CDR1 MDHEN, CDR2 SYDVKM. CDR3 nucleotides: TGTGCCAGCAGGAAGCAGGGGGCAAGGCAGCCCCAGCATTTT. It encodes CASRKQGARQPQHF.

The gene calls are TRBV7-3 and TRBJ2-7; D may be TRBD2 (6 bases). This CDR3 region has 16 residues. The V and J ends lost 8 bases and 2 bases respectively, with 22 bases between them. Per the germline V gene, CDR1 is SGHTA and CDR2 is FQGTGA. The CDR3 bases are TGTGCCAGCTGCGCTGGGCCTTGCGGGATGACCTACGAGCAGTACTTC. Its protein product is CASCAGPCGMTYEQYF.

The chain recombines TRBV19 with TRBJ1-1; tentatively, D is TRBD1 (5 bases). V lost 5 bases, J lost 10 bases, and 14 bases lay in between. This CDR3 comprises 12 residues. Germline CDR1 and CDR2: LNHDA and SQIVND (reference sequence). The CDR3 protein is CASSGRTLRAFF. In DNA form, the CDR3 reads TGTGCCAGTAGTGGGAGGACACTGAGAGCTTTCTTT. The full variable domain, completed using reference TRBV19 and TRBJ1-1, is DGGITQSPKYLFRKEGQNVTLSCEQNLNHDAMYWYRQDPGQGLRLIYYSQIVNDFQKGDIAEGYSVSREKKESFPLTVTSAQKNPTAFYLCASSGRTLRAFFGQGTRLTVV.

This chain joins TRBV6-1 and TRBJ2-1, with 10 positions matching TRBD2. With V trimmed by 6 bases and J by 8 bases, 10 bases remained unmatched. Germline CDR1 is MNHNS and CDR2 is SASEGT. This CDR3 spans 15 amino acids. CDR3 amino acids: CASRVVAGGTDEQFF. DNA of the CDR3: TGTGCCAGCAGGGTAGTAGCGGGAGGTACAGATGAGCAGTTCTTC.

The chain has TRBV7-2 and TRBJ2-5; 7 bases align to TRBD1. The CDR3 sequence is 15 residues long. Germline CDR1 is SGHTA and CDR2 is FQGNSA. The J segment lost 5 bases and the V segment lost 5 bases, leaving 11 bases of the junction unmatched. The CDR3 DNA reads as TGTGCCAGCAGCCTCAAACAGGGGTCGAGGGAGACCCAGTACTTC. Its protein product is CASSLKQGSRETQYF.

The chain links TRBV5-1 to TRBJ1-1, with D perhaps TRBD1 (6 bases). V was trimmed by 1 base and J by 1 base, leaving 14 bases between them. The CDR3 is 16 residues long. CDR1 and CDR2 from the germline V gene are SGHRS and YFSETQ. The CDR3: CASSLNRGRGNTEAFF. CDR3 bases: TGCGCCAGCAGCTTGAATCGTGGCAGGGGGAACACTGAAGCTTTCTTT.

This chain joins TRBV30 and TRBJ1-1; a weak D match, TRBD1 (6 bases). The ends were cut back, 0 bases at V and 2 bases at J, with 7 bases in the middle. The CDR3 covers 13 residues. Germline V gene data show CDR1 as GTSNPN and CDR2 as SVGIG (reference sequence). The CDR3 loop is CAWSVGANTEAFF. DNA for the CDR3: TGTGCCTGGAGTGTGGGGGCAAACACTGAAGCTTTCTTT.

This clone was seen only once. CDR3 residues: CATSKDRDEKLFF. The CDR3 DNA follows: TGTGCCACCAGCAAGGACAGGGATGAAAAACTGTTTTTT. This chain joins TRBV15 and TRBJ1-4, with TRBD1 matching 8 bases. The CDR3 sequence is 13 residues long. CDR1 and CDR2 (germline): LNHNV, YYDKDF (reference sequence). V lost 4 bases to trimming and J lost 6 bases; unmatched junction nucleotides: 1.

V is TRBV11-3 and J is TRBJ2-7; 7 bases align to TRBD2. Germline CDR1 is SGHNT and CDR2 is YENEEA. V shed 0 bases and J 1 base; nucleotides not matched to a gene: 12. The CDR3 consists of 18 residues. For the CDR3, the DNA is TGTGCCAGCAGCTTAGAAAGGGGAGGTAGCGGGCCTTCCTACGAGCAGTACTTC. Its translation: CASSLERGGSGPSYEQYF.

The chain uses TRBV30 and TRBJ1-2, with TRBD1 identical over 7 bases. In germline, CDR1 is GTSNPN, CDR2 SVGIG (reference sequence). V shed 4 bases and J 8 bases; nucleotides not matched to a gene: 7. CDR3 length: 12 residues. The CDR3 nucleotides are TGTGCCTGGACAGGGGGAGGCTCGGGCTACACCTTC. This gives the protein CAWTGGGSGYTF.

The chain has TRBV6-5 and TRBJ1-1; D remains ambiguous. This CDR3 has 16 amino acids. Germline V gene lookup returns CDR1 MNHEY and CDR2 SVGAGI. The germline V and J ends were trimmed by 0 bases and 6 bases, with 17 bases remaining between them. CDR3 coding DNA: TGTGCCAGCAGTTACTCGATTTTTCGAGGTGACGCTGAAGCTTTCTTT. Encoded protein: CASSYSIFRGDAEAFF.

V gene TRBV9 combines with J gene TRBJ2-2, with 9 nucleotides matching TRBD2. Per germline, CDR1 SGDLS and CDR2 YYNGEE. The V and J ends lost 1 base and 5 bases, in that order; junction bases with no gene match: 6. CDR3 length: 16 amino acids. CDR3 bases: TGTGCCAGCAGCGTATGGGGTAGCGGGAGAACCGGGGAGCTGTTTTTT. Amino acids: CASSVWGSGRTGELFF.

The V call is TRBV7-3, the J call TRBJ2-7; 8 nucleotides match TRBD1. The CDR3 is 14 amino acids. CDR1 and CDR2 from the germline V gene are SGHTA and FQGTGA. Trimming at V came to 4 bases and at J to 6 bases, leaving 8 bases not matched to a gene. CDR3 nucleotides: TGTGCCAGCAGCTACCGGGACAGGTCGGGCGAGCAGTACTTC. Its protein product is CASSYRDRSGEQYF.

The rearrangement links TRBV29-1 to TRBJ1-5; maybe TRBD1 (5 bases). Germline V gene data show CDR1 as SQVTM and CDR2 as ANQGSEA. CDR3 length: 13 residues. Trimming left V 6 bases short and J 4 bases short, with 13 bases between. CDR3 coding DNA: TGCAGCGTCGAGACAGAAGCTAATCAGCCCCAGCATTTT. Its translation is CSVETEANQPQHF.

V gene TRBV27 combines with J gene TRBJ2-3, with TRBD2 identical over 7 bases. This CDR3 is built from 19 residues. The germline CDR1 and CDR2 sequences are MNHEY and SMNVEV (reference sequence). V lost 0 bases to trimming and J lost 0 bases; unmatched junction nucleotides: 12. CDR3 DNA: TGTGCCAGCAGTTTATCGAGGTGGGAGGGCCTTTCTAGCACAGATACGCAGTATTTT. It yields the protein CASSLSRWEGLSSTDTQYF.

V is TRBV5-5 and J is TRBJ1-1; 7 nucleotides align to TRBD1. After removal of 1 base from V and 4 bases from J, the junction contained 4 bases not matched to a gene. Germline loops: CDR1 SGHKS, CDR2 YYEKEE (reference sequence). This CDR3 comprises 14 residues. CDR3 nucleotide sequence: TGTGCCAGCAGCTTGACGACAGGGCCCACTGAAGCTTTCTTT. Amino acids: CASSLTTGPTEAFF.

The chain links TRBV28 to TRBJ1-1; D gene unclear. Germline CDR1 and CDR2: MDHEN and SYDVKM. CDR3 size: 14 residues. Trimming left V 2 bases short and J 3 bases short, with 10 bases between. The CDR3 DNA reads TGTGCCAGCAGTTTACTGTTGGAGGACACTGAAGCTTTCTTT. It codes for CASSLLLEDTEAFF.

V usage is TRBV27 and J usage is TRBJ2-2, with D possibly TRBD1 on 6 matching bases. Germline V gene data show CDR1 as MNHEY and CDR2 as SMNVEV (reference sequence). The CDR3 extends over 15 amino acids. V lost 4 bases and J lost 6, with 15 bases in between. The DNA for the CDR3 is TGTGCCAGCAGTTACACCATAAGGGGGTCCGGGGAGCTGTTTTTT. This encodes CASSYTIRGSGELFF.

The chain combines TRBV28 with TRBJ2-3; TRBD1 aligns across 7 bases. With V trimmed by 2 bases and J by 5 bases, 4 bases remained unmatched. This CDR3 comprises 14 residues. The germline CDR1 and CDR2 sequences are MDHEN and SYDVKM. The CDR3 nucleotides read TGTGCCAGCAGTTTAAGCCAGGGGGAAGATACGCAGTATTTT. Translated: CASSLSQGEDTQYF.

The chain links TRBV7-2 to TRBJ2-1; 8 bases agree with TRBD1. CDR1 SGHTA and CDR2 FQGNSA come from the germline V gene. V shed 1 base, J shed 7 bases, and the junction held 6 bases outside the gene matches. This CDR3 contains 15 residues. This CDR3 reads CASSLGQGARNEQFF. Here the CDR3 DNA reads TGTGCCAGCAGCTTAGGGCAGGGGGCTCGGAATGAGCAGTTCTTC. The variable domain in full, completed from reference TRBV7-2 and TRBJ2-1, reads GAGVSQSPSNKVTEKGKDVELRCDPISGHTALYWYRQSLGQGLEFLIYFQGNSAPDKSGLPSDRFSAERTGGSVSTLTIQRTQQEDSAVYLCASSLGQGARNEQFFGPGTRLTVL.

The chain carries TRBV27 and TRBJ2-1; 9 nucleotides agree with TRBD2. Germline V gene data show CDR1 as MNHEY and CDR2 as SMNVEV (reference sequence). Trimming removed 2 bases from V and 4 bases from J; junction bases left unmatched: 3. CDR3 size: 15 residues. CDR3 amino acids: CASSLDTSGYNEQFF. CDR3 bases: TGTGCCAGCAGTTTAGATACTAGCGGGTACAATGAGCAGTTCTTC.

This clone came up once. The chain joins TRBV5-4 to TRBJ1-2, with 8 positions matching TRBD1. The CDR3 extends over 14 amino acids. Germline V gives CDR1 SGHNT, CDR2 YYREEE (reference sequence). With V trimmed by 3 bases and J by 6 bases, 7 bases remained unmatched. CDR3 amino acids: CASSYDRGDHGYTF. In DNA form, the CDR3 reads TGTGCCAGCAGCTACGACAGGGGAGATCATGGCTACACCTTC.

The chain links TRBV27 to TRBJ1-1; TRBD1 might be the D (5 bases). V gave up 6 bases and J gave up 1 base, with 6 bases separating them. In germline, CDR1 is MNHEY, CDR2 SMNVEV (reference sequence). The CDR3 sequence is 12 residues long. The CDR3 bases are TGTGCCAGCAGGCAGGGGAACACTGAAGCTTTCTTT. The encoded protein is CASRQGNTEAFF.